The sample holds one count of the clone carrying this T cell receptor beta chain. The data derive from a study of technical replicates of blood from a handful of donors. Trimming removed 3 bases from V and 5 bases from J, with 8 bases in between. The CDR3 length is 13 residues. Germline CDR1 MDHEN, CDR2 SYDVKM. TCRdb's copy holds only in-frame clones and misses some; the assay was immunoSEQ multiplex PCR. The data show about 88,000 clones, approximately 94% seen once. Sequencing was carried out using T cells isolated from PBMCs. This rearrangement joins TRBV28 to TRBJ2-1; possibly TRBD2 for D (6 bases). This TCR was recovered from a human donor in good health. CDR3 amino acids: CASSLEGNNEQFF. The CDR3 nucleotides read TGTGCCAGCAGTTTGGAGGGAAACAATGAGCAGTTCTTC.